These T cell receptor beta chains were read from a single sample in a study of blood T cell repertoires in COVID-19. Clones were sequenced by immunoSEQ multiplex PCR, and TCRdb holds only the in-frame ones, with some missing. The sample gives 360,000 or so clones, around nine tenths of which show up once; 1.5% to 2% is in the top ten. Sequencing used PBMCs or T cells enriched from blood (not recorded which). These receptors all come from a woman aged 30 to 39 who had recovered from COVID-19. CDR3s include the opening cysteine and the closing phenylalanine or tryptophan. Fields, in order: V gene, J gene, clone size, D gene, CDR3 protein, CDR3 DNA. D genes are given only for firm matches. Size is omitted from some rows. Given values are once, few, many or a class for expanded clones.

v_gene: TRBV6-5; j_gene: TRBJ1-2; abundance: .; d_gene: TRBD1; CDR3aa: CASSYTYRGTGRGYTF; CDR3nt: TGTGCCAGCAGTTACACATACAGGGGAACCGGACGTGGCTACACCTTC
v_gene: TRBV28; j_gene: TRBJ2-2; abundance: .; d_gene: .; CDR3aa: CASSLNSHTGELFF; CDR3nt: TGTGCCAGCAGTTTAAACAGCCACACCGGGGAGCTGTTTTTT
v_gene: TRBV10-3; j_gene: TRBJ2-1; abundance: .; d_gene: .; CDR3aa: CAIWGVREGAGNEQFF; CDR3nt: TGTGCCATCTGGGGGGTCCGAGAGGGAGCCGGCAATGAGCAGTTCTTC
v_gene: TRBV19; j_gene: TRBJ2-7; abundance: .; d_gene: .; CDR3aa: CASSSRVGYEQYF; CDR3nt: TGTGCCAGTAGTTCGCGGGTGGGCTACGAGCAGTACTTC
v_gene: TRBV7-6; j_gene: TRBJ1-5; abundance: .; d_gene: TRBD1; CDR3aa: CASSLGTGSNQPQHF; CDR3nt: TGTGCCAGCAGCCTTGGGACAGGCTCCAATCAGCCCCAGCATTTT
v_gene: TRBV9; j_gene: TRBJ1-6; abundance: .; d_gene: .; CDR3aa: CASSVSDSDNSPLHF; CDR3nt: TGTGCCAGCAGCGTATCCGACTCTGATAATTCACCCCTCCACTTT
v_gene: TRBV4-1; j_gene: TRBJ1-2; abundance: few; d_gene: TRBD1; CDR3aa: CASSQERTGGYGYTF; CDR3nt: TGCGCCAGCAGCCAAGAAAGGACAGGGGGTTATGGCTACACCTTC
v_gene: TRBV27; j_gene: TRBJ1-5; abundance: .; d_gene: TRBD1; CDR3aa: CASSPRGQGSNQPQHF; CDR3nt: TGTGCCAGCAGTCCCAGGGGGCAGGGAAGCAATCAGCCCCAGCATTTT
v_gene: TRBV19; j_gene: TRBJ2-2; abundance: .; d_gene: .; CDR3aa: CASSRGSGELFF; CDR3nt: TGTGCCAGTAGTAGGGGCTCCGGGGAGCTGTTTTTT
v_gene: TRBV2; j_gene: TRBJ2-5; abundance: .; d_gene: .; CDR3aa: CASSRGLTTLQETQYF; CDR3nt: TGTGCCAGCAGCCGAGGACTAACTACCCTCCAAGAGACCCAGTACTTC
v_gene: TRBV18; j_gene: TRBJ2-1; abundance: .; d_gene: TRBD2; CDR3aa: CASSPVRLAGGNEQFF; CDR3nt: TGTGCCAGCTCACCAGTTAGGCTAGCGGGAGGAAATGAGCAGTTCTTC
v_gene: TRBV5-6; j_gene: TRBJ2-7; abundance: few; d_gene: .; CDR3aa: CASSFFRGHEQYF; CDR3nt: TGTGCCAGCAGCTTCTTCAGGGGCCACGAGCAGTACTTC
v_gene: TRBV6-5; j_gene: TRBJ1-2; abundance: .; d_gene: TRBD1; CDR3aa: CASSTGTGDHDGYTF; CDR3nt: TGTGCCAGCAGTACCGGGACAGGGGACCACGATGGCTACACCTTC
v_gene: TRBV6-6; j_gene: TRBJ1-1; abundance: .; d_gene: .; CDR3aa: CASISSVGAAEAFF; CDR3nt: TGTGCCAGCATCTCCTCCGTGGGGGCCGCTGAAGCTTTCTTT
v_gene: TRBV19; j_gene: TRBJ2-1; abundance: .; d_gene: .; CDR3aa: CASRLDSRSGEQFF; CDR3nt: TGTGCCAGTAGACTAGACTCTCGTTCGGGTGAGCAGTTCTTC
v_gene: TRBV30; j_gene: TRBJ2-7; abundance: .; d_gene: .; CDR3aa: CAWSATGTSYEQYF; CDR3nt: TGTGCCTGGAGTGCCACGGGAACCTCCTACGAGCAGTACTTC
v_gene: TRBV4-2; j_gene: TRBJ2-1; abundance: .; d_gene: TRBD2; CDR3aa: CASSQGFGGFYGEQFF; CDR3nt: TGTGCCAGCAGCCAAGGGTTCGGGGGGTTTTACGGTGAGCAGTTCTTC
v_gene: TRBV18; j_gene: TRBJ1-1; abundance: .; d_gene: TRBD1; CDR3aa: CASSPYRGSVVPFF; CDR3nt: TGTGCCAGCTCACCTTACAGGGGGTCAGTCGTGCCTTTCTTT
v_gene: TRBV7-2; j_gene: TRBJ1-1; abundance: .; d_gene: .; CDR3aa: CASSLDTNTEAFF; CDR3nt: TGTGCCAGCAGTTTGGACACGAACACTGAAGCTTTCTTT
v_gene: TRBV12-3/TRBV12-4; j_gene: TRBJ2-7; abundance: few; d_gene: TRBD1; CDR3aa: CASRDRASYEQYF; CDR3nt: TGTGCCAGCAGGGACAGGGCCTCCTACGAGCAGTACTTC
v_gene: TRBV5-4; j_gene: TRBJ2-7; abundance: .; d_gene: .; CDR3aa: CASSVGSYYEQYF; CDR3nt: TGTGCCAGCAGCGTCGGGAGTTACTACGAGCAGTACTTC